The present TCR beta chain was sequenced within a study of CD8 T cells in ankylosing spondylitis. Notes on the study in general: The study looked at matched synovial fluid samples from ankylosing spondylitis patients. Disease-linked clones were reported to be significantly enriched there. A number of the motif variants had already been described in reactive arthritis synovial fluid and blood. Relatively rare in peripheral blood, disease-linked clones were also CD8+. In ankylosing spondylitis blood, a motif of about eight highly homologous TCR beta variants appeared characteristic.

The TCR beta libraries were generated through quantitative 5'-RACE incorporating molecular barcodes. TCRdb reanalysed the 5' RACE reads using MiXCR and keeps one entry per CDR3 protein. The sample holds some 140,000 distinct CDR3 sequences; roughly a sixth are singletons and the top ten take approximately 33%. This clonotype was seen more than once but under ten times. Its target is unknown. This CDR3 is built from 12 residues. Trimming left V 5 bases short and J 5 bases short, with 9 bases between. Germline V CDR1 and CDR2: SEHNR, FQNEAQ (reference sequence). The sample was blood, either unsorted or a sorted T cell fraction (not recorded which). The receptor was isolated from a male donor with ankylosing spondylitis. The V call is TRBV7-9, the J call TRBJ1-1; no clear D gene. CDR3 residues: CASSAGITEAFF. CDR3 nucleotide sequence: TGTGCCAGCAGCGCCGGGATTACTGAAGCTTTCTTT.